These 11 T cell receptor beta chains share one sample of origin, sequenced in a study of sequential checkpoint blockade in melanoma. The protocol was immunoSEQ multiplex PCR, while the TCRdb copy is restricted to in-frame clones and leaves out a portion. This sample has roughly 6,200 clones; roughly 23% occur once, and the top ten carry roughly 15%. Treatment meaning: randomized to nivolumab then ipilimumab (arm A) or the reverse (arm B). The material sequenced was tumor tissue (inferred from file names), taken from a patient given nivolumab and ipilimumab in sequence. The receptors were gathered from a human donor with melanoma.

The chain recombines TRBV25-1 with TRBJ2-3; 8 positions match TRBD1. After removal of 4 bases from V and 2 bases from J, the junction contained 8 bases not matched to a gene. Per germline, CDR1 MGHDK and CDR2 SYGVNS. The CDR3 has 16 amino acids. The CDR3 spells CASSGGQGAITDTQYF. For the CDR3, the DNA is TGTGCCAGCAGTGGAGGGCAGGGGGCGATCACAGATACGCAGTATTTT. Variable domain in full (rest from reference TRBV25-1 and TRBJ2-3): EADIYQTPRYLVIGTGKKITLECSQTMGHDKMYWYQQDPGMELHLIHYSYGVNSTEKGDLSSESTVSRIRTEHFPLTLESARPSHTSQYLCASSGGQGAITDTQYFGPGTRLTVL.

Only a few counts were recorded for this clone. The rearrangement uses TRBV9 and TRBJ2-3; 7 nucleotides line up with TRBD2. The CDR3 totals 14 residues. In germline, CDR1 is SGDLS, CDR2 YYNGEE. After removal of 5 bases from V and 0 bases from J, the junction contained 3 bases not matched to a gene. The CDR3 DNA follows: TGTGCCAGCAGTCGGACTAGTAGCACAGATACGCAGTATTTT. Protein product: CASSRTSSTDTQYF.

This clone appeared many times. The chain has TRBV9 and TRBJ2-1; 7 bases map to TRBD2. Trimming took 2 bases from V and 0 from J; bases not matched to a gene: 5. Germline V gives CDR1 SGDLS, CDR2 YYNGEE. This CDR3 has 16 amino acids. The CDR3 DNA reads TGTGCCAGCAGCGTGAGCGGGGCCATCTCCTACAATGAGCAGTTCTTC. The encoded protein is CASSVSGAISYNEQFF.

This clone occurred a few times. The chain joins TRBV19 to TRBJ2-1; 8 nucleotides agree with TRBD2. The CDR3 has 15 amino acids. Germline values: CDR1 LNHDA, CDR2 SQIVND (reference sequence). Trimming removed 3 bases from V and 6 bases from J; junction bases left unmatched: 7. The CDR3 region is CASSISAGGPNEQFF. The CDR3 DNA reads as TGTGCCAGTAGTATCTCCGCGGGAGGTCCCAATGAGCAGTTCTTC.

This clone was recorded many times. At one end the junction does not follow the germline gene, possibly because of a read error. The rearrangement links TRBV11-3 to TRBJ2-1, with TRBD2 identical over 11 bases. The CDR3 spans 16 residues. Germline-derived CDR1 and CDR2 are SGHNT and YENEEA. The CDR3 DNA reads as TGTGCCAGCAGCCTAGAGGGACTAGCGGTCTACAATGAGCAGTTCTTC. Protein sequence: CASSLEGLAVYNEQFF.

This clone is medium-sized. The J gene is TRBJ2-3, the V gene TRBV11-3, with D perhaps TRBD1 (5 bases). This CDR3 comprises 17 residues. Germline V lookup: CDR1 SGHNT, CDR2 YENEEA. Trimming took 0 bases from V and 3 from J, leaving 16 bases between them. The CDR3 coding sequence is TGTGCCAGCAGCTTAGATCTTTTGGGGCAGGTAACAGATACGCAGTATTTT. The encoded protein is CASSLDLLGQVTDTQYF.

V is TRBV19 and J is TRBJ1-1; 9 bases agree with TRBD1. The CDR3 is made up of 16 amino acids. Germline lookup yields CDR1 LNHDA and CDR2 SQIVND (reference sequence). V dropped 5 bases and J dropped 3; count of bases not matched to a gene: 10. The chain's CDR3 is CASSPGTGKGYTEAFF. CDR3 sequence (DNA): TGTGCCAGTAGTCCTGGGACAGGGAAGGGGTACACTGAAGCTTTCTTT. Looking up the rest from reference TRBV19 and TRBJ1-1 gives the full variable domain: DGGITQSPKYLFRKEGQNVTLSCEQNLNHDAMYWYRQDPGQGLRLIYYSQIVNDFQKGDIAEGYSVSREKKESFPLTVTSAQKNPTAFYLCASSPGTGKGYTEAFFGQGTRLTVV.

By sample share, this clone is medium-sized. The rearrangement links TRBV9 to TRBJ2-3; TRBD1 agrees at 9 bases. The CDR3 spans 15 residues. The ends lost 0 bases at V and 4 bases at J; junction bases unmatched: 3. Germline V gene lookup returns CDR1 SGDLS and CDR2 YYNGEE. The CDR3 here is CASSVEGQGADTQYF. CDR3 nucleotides: TGTGCCAGCAGCGTAGAGGGACAGGGCGCAGATACGCAGTATTTT.

A few counts support this clone. The gene calls are TRBV10-2 and TRBJ2-7; tentatively, D is TRBD2 (6 bases). Trimming took off 5 bases at V and 0 bases at J, with 11 bases between the two ends. From germline, CDR1 is WSHSY and CDR2 SAAADI. The CDR3 is 14 residues long. In nucleotides, the CDR3 is TGCGCCAGCAGTTACGTCGGGAGCTCCTACGAGCAGTACTTC. Translating it yields CASSYVGSSYEQYF.

The chain is built from TRBV23-1 and TRBJ2-2; no reliable D call. TRBV23-1 is assigned to the ORF class and has an uncertain function. Trimming removed 3 bases at V and 4 bases at J, with 9 bases between. This CDR3 has 14 residues. The CDR3 DNA reads TGCGCCAGCAGTCACCTCGGTTTCACCGGGGAGCTGTTTTTT. It yields the protein CASSHLGFTGELFF.

Ten or more counts support this clone. The V gene is TRBV2, the J gene TRBJ2-3; D is ambiguous. V lost 8 bases and J 2 bases, leaving 14 bases between the germline ends. The CDR3 covers 14 residues. Per the germline V gene, CDR1 is SNHLY and CDR2 is FYNNEI. In DNA, the CDR3 is TGTGCCAGCGGTGTCGGGTCAGCCACAGATACGCAGTATTTT. Its translation is CASGVGSATDTQYF.